A selection of T cell receptor beta chains follows, all from one sample in a study of blood T cells in healthy people across ages. Each CDR3 protein gets one entry after TCRdb re-called the 5' RACE reads with MiXCR. The table records a few hundred thousand distinct CDR3 sequences, roughly a quarter of them present only once. The sample consisted of blood. The receptors derive from a woman between 65 and 79 years old in good health. CDR3s include the opening cysteine and the closing phenylalanine or tryptophan. The D gene is left open where the match is weak. Rows may omit the clone size; those that give it use once, few, many or a size class.

DNA	CDR3	size	V	D	J
TGCAGTGCTAGAGTTCCTCCCGGGACTAGCGGGAGGACCTACAATGAGCAGTTCTTC	CSARVPPGTSGRTYNEQFF	NA	TRBV20-1	TRBD2	TRBJ2-1
TGTGCCAGCAGCAGAAGTAGGGGTGGGGTCTATGGCTACACCTTC	CASSRSRGGVYGYTF	NA	TRBV7-2	NA	TRBJ1-2
TGTGCCAGCAGCCTTCTAGCGGGGGGCTCAAGCAATGAGCAGTTCTTC	CASSLLAGGSSNEQFF	NA	TRBV2	TRBD2	TRBJ2-1
TGTGCCACCAGCAGAGAGGCGGGGGCCACAGATACGCAGTATTTT	CATSREAGATDTQYF	NA	TRBV15	NA	TRBJ2-3
TGTGCCACCAGTGAAGGGGCGCGAGGGGCCAACGTCCTGACTTTC	CATSEGARGANVLTF	few	TRBV24-1	NA	TRBJ2-6
TGCAGTGCTAGTCGGGGCCTGAACACTGAAGCTTTCTTT	CSASRGLNTEAFF	few	TRBV20-1	NA	TRBJ1-1
TGTGCCAGTAGTATGGGACTCTACAATGAGCAGTTCTTC	CASSMGLYNEQFF	few	TRBV19	NA	TRBJ2-1
TGCAGTGCTAGAGCGGGACTAGCGGGAGGGTTGGGAGAGACCCAGTACTTC	CSARAGLAGGLGETQYF	NA	TRBV20-1	TRBD2	TRBJ2-5
TGTGCCAGTAGTATAGTCGGGAGGGCCTCGGGTGTTGAGCAGTTCTTC	CASSIVGRASGVEQFF	NA	TRBV19	TRBD2	TRBJ2-1
TGTGCCAGCAGAGAGACACCGGGACAGGGGCCGAATGAGCAGTTCTTC	CASRETPGQGPNEQFF	few	TRBV12-3/TRBV12-4	TRBD1	TRBJ2-1
TGTGCCATCAGTGAGTCGGGGGACAGAACAGATACGCAGTATTTT	CAISESGDRTDTQYF	NA	TRBV10-3	TRBD1	TRBJ2-3
TGTGCCAGCAGTCTAACTAGTTCCTACAATGAGCAGCTCTTC	CASSLTSSYNEQLF	few	TRBV28	NA	TRBJ2-1
TGTGCCAGCAGCCTAGCGGTAGGAGAGACCCAGTACTTC	CASSLAVGETQYF	many	TRBV7-2	TRBD2	TRBJ2-5